A selection of T cell receptor beta chains follows, all from one sample in a study of T cell responses to AZD1222 COVID-19 vaccine. Sequencing was performed with immunoSEQ multiplex PCR; in TCRdb, only in-frame clones are kept and a portion is missing. The table includes 150,000 to 200,000 clones, around 94% detected once. Material: peripheral blood, obtained on day 0 of AZD1222 vaccination. The receptors were gathered from an adult in good health. Each CDR3 is given with its conserved first and last residue. A row's size may be missing; if present it is once, few, many or a size class.

CDR3 protein: CASSKETARANTGELFF
V gene: TRBV21-1
clone size: .
J gene: TRBJ2-2

CDR3 protein: CASSLPHGTSGRNRETQYF
V gene: TRBV5-1
clone size: .
J gene: TRBJ2-5

CDR3 protein: CASNSPVGADRNSPLHF
V gene: TRBV28
clone size: .
J gene: TRBJ1-6

CDR3 protein: CASRGGAGYNSPLHF
V gene: TRBV25-1
clone size: .
J gene: TRBJ1-6

CDR3 protein: CASRLAGGRPNEQFF
V gene: TRBV5-4
clone size: .
J gene: TRBJ2-1

CDR3 protein: CASSQDRLSGNTIYF
V gene: TRBV4-2
clone size: .
J gene: TRBJ1-3

CDR3 protein: CASSVEGLAGQNIQYF
V gene: TRBV11-2
clone size: .
J gene: TRBJ2-4

CDR3 protein: CASSFGGFNTDTQYF
V gene: TRBV7-3
clone size: once
J gene: TRBJ2-3

CDR3 protein: CASTLSWGADNYGYTF
V gene: TRBV6-6
clone size: once
J gene: TRBJ1-2

CDR3 protein: CASSVGQTSNYGYTF
V gene: TRBV5-5
clone size: .
J gene: TRBJ1-2

CDR3 protein: CASSLSPGELFF
V gene: TRBV27
clone size: .
J gene: TRBJ2-2

CDR3 protein: CASSSPGHGNNEQFF
V gene: TRBV19
clone size: .
J gene: TRBJ2-1

CDR3 protein: CASRRGDQPQHF
V gene: TRBV25-1
clone size: .
J gene: TRBJ1-5

CDR3 protein: CASSFGLTPGNTIYF
V gene: TRBV13
clone size: .
J gene: TRBJ1-3

CDR3 protein: CASSQDQVVVDRDNGNTIYF
V gene: TRBV4-3
clone size: .
J gene: TRBJ1-3

CDR3 protein: CAIGRGRDEQFF
V gene: TRBV19
clone size: .
J gene: TRBJ2-1

CDR3 protein: CASTRVGNTEAFF
V gene: TRBV12-3/TRBV12-4
clone size: .
J gene: TRBJ1-1

CDR3 protein: CASVTGNPNTEAFF
V gene: TRBV28
clone size: .
J gene: TRBJ1-1

CDR3 protein: CASSRGEKLFF
V gene: TRBV5-6
clone size: .
J gene: TRBJ1-4

CDR3 protein: CASTDRGNEQYF
V gene: TRBV7-2
clone size: .
J gene: TRBJ2-7

CDR3 protein: CASSQDLRTGGNIQYF
V gene: TRBV3-1/TRBV3-2
clone size: .
J gene: TRBJ2-4

CDR3 protein: CASSSLPGTGVTDTQYF
V gene: TRBV27
clone size: once
J gene: TRBJ2-3

CDR3 protein: CASSFPIGGGAVGNTIYF
V gene: TRBV28
clone size: .
J gene: TRBJ1-3

CDR3 protein: CASSLDTPGYTF
V gene: TRBV5-1
clone size: .
J gene: TRBJ1-2

CDR3 protein: CASSVWVTGNQPQHF
V gene: TRBV2
clone size: .
J gene: TRBJ1-5

CDR3 protein: CASSSLAASARLNYVGFLSYTF
V gene: TRBV7-8
clone size: .
J gene: TRBJ1-2

CDR3 protein: CASTNNLFLREYTF
V gene: TRBV28
clone size: .
J gene: TRBJ1-2

CDR3 protein: CASSIKSGHTEAFF
V gene: TRBV19
clone size: .
J gene: TRBJ1-1